This T cell receptor beta chain was recovered during a study of control samples from healthy donors and cancer patients. Sequenced by immunoSEQ multiplex PCR; TCRdb stores in-frame clones only, minus some. This sample has 190,000 or so clones, with 90% to 95% found just once. Deletions cut 5 bases from V and 1 base from J, with 17 bases between. Germline CDR1 reads GTSNPN; CDR2 reads SVGIG (reference sequence). CDR3 length equals 15 residues. This clone was seen a single time. The sequence was obtained from a man aged 18-30 years in good health. This chain joins TRBV30 and TRBJ1-1; D unclear. Sequenced input: blood. The CDR3 bases are TGTGCCTGGGTAAAGAGGGTTGCCGGGAACACTGAAGCTTTCTTT. Its protein product is CAWVKRVAGNTEAFF.